The sequence of this TCR beta chain was determined in a study of blood T cell repertoires in COVID-19. This CDR3 has 14 amino acids. The germline CDR1 and CDR2 sequences are SNHLY and FYNNEI. Losses at the gene ends were 6 bases for V and 9 bases for J; bases not matched to a gene: 8. Authors' processing steps: Counts of nucleated cells, estimated from reference gene primer amplification, were obtained. The protocol was immunoSEQ multiplex PCR, while the TCRdb copy is restricted to in-frame clones and leaves out a portion. The V and J calls and clone size come from that table; D and trimming were worked out from the DNA. The sample records 50,000 to 80,000 clones, 88% being singletons.

This rearrangement joins TRBV2 to TRBJ1-6; 7 positions agree with TRBD1. The sequence derives from a woman between 55 and 75 years old with COVID-19, enrolled during active disease. Material: peripheral blood. CDR3 in amino acids: CASSRQGGGSPLHF. The CDR3 DNA reads TGTGCCAGCAGCCGACAGGGTGGGGGTTCACCCCTCCACTTT.